Below, one T cell receptor beta chain is given with its context. Antigen: not known. The CDR3 runs to 14 residues. The germline V gene encodes CDR1 MNHEY and CDR2 SMNVEV (reference sequence). V was clipped by 5 bases and J by 3 bases; unmatched bases: 1. This sample was included in a study of cytotoxic CD8 clonotypes in ibrutinib-treated CLL. Study-wide context: Outcomes included around 25 partial and 2 complete responses; after median roughly 69 months, roughly 14 stayed remitted and roughly twelve progressed. Study results and caveats: Public clonotypes were seen rarely and were contracted or stable on treatment. In comparison with age-matched healthy donors, baseline clonality was higher and tracked circulating CD8+ T-cell counts.

Depths of 1 in 200,000 to 1 in 1 million T cells were the sequencing target. Here immunoSEQ multiplex PCR was the method, and the copy in TCRdb shows in-frame clones only, minus some. The sample shows 95,000 to 100,000 clones, almost 80% of them seen only once. The chain couples TRBV27 to TRBJ1-3; TRBD1 agrees at 10 bases. Sample: PBMCs, taken after 12 months of ibrutinib treatment. The clonotype was recovered from a human donor with chronic lymphocytic leukemia. As DNA, the CDR3 is TGTGCCAGCAGTGACAGGGGGCTTGGAAACACCATATATTTT. The encoded protein is CASSDRGLGNTIYF.